One and the same sample provided the 4 T cell receptor beta chains below, sequenced in a study of blood T cell repertoires in COVID-19. Here immunoSEQ multiplex PCR was the method, and the copy in TCRdb shows in-frame clones only, minus some. The sample includes about 340,000 clones, 70% to 90% of them seen just once. The specimen was peripheral blood. The receptors stem from a woman aged 60-75 years with COVID-19, enrolled during active disease.

The CDR3 nucleotides read TGTGCCAGCAGCTTAGGCAATCCGGGACTAGCGGGGGAGCAGTTCTTC. Translated: CASSLGNPGLAGEQFF. The genes are TRBV7-9 and TRBJ2-1; TRBD2 agrees at 13 bases. The germline V gene has CDR1 SEHNR and CDR2 FQNEAQ (reference sequence). With 1 base clipped from V and 10 bases from J, the junction kept 7 bases outside the gene matches. The CDR3 covers 16 residues.

The chain employs TRBV10-2 and TRBJ1-1; 7 bases line up with TRBD1. Germline CDR1 reads WSHSY; CDR2 reads SAAADI. This CDR3 has 13 residues. V was clipped by 6 bases and J by 11 bases; unmatched bases: 12. CDR3 protein: CASRQGVGARAFF. The CDR3 DNA follows: TGCGCCAGCAGGCAGGGGGTAGGAGCTCGGGCTTTCTTT.

CDR3 protein: CASSPPPLGRTQYF. CDR3 DNA: TGTGCCAGCAGCCCCCCTCCTTTGGGGCGGACGCAGTATTTT. The chain has TRBV6-2 or TRBV6-3 and TRBJ2-3, with D possibly matching TRBD1 (5 bases). Trimming stripped 6 bases from V and 9 bases from J, with 19 bases between. This CDR3 has 14 amino acids. CDR1 and CDR2 from the germline V gene are MNHEY and SVGEGT.

The chain carries TRBV5-1 and TRBJ2-7, with 9 bases that match TRBD1. The CDR3 extends over 14 amino acids. Per germline, CDR1 SGHRS and CDR2 YFSETQ. Unmatched junction bases numbered 3, after V lost 3 bases and J lost 2 bases. CDR3 in DNA: TGCGCCAGCAGCTCCGGGACAGGGCCCTACGAGCAGTACTTC. Residues: CASSSGTGPYEQYF.